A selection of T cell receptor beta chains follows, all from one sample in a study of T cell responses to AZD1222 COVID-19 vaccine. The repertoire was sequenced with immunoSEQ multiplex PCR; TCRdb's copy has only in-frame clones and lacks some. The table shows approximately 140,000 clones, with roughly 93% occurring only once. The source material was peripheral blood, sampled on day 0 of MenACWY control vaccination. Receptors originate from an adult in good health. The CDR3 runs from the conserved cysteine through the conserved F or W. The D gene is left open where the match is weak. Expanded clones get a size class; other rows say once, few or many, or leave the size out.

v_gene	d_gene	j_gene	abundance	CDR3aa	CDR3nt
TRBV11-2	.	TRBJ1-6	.	CASSAGPYNSPLHF	TGTGCCAGCAGCGCGGGACCGTATAATTCACCCCTCCACTTT
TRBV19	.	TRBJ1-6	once	CASSNHVAVKNSPLHF	TGTGCCAGTAGTAACCACGTGGCGGTGAAGAATTCACCCCTCCACTTT
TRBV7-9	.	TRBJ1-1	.	CASSTRGGGTEAFF	TGTGCCAGCAGCACTCGAGGAGGGGGCACTGAAGCTTTCTTT
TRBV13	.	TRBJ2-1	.	CASSLWLSSYNEQFF	TGTGCCAGCAGCTTGTGGTTAAGCTCCTACAATGAGCAGTTCTTC
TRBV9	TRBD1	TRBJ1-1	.	CASSTHPTGDKAFF	TGTGCCAGCAGCACGCACCCAACAGGGGATAAAGCTTTCTTT
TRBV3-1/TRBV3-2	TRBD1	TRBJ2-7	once	CASSQFLDRGYEQYF	TGTGCCAGCAGCCAATTTTTGGACAGGGGCTACGAGCAGTACTTC
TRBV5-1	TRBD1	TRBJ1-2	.	CASSSETGNRGAGYTF	TGCGCCAGCAGCTCGGAGACAGGGAACCGGGGGGCTGGCTACACCTTC
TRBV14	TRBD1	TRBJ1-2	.	CASSQGQGPGGYTF	TGTGCCAGCAGCCAAGGACAGGGTCCGGGCGGCTACACCTTC
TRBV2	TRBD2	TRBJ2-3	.	CASRGDGYAQYF	TGTGCCAGCCGGGGGGATGGGTATGCGCAGTATTTT
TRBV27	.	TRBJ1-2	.	CASSPRTRNNYGYTF	TGTGCCAGCAGCCCCAGGACCAGGAATAACTATGGCTACACCTTC
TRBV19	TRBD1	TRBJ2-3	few	CASSDRAPDTQYF	TGTGCCAGTAGTGACAGGGCCCCAGATACGCAGTATTTT
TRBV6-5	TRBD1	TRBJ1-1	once	CASISGGFTEAFF	TGTGCCAGCATCTCAGGGGGGTTCACTGAAGCTTTCTTT
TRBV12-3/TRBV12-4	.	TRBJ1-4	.	CASSLTEGEKLFF	TGTGCCAGCAGTTTGACAGAGGGTGAAAAACTGTTTTTT
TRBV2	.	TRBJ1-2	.	CASYVPYGYTF	TGTGCCAGTTACGTCCCCTATGGCTACACCTTC
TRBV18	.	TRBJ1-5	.	CASSPYGGSMSNQPQHF	TGTGCCAGCTCCCCATATGGGGGGAGCATGAGCAATCAGCCCCAGCATTTT
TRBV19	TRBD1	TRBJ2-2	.	CASTGTTPTGELFF	TGTGCCTCGACAGGGACGACTCCCACCGGGGAGCTGTTTTTT
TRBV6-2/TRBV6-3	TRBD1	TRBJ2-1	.	CASSTRDRGAYNEQFF	TGTGCCAGCAGCACCAGAGACAGGGGGGCCTACAATGAGCAGTTCTTC
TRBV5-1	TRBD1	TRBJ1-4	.	CASSGGQGALGEKLFF	TGCGCCAGCAGCGGCGGACAGGGGGCACTTGGGGAAAAACTGTTTTTT
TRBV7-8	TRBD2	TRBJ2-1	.	CASSLFTGTRGNEQFF	TGTGCCAGCAGCTTATTCACCGGGACTAGGGGCAATGAGCAGTTCTTC
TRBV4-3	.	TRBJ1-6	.	CASSRDLIGSYNSPLHF	TGCGCCAGCAGCCGAGACCTTATTGGGTCCTATAATTCACCCCTCCACTTT
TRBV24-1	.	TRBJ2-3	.	CATSDATGTQYF	TGTGCCACCAGTGACGCGACAGGCACGCAGTATTTT
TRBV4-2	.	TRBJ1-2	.	CASSQESGHGYTF	TGTGCCAGCAGCCAAGAGTCCGGGCATGGCTACACCTTC
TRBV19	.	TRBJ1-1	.	CASSRRENTEAFF	TGTGCCAGTAGCCGGAGGGAGAACACTGAAGCTTTCTTT
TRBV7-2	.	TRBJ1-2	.	CASSFYRAVNGYTF	TGTGCCAGCAGCTTCTATAGGGCAGTGAATGGCTACACCTTC
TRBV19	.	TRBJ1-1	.	CASSIALYTEAFF	TGTGCCAGTAGTATAGCCCTTTACACTGAAGCTTTCTTT
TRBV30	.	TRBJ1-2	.	CAWSRGPNYGYTF	TGTGCCTGGAGTAGAGGTCCTAACTATGGCTACACCTTC
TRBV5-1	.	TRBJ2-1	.	CASSPATWGNEQFF	TGCGCCAGCAGCCCCGCTACTTGGGGGAATGAGCAGTTCTTC
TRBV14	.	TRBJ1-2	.	CASSGRNYGYTF	TGTGCCAGCAGCGGGAGGAACTATGGCTACACCTTC
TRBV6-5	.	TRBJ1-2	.	CASSYKGYGYTF	TGTGCCAGCAGTTATAAGGGCTATGGCTACACCTTC
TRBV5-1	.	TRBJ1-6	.	CASSKAGANSPLHF	TGCGCCAGCAGCAAAGCAGGGGCCAATTCACCCCTCCACTTT
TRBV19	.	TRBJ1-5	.	CASSTMNPSGNQPQHF	TGTGCCAGTAGTACTATGAATCCAAGTGGCAATCAGCCCCAGCATTTT
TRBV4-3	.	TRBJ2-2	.	CASSQDPTTGWDTGELFF	TGCGCCAGCAGCCAAGACCCGACGACAGGATGGGACACCGGGGAGCTGTTTTTT
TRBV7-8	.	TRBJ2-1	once	CASSLALFSGAPPGEQFF	TGTGCCAGCAGCTTAGCGCTCTTCTCGGGGGCGCCACCGGGGGAGCAGTTCTTC
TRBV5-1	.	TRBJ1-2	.	CASSLGTNYGYTF	TGCGCCAGCAGCTTGGGGACAAACTATGGCTACACCTTC
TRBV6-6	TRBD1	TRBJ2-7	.	CASSSRGNPYEQYF	TGTGCCAGCAGTTCCAGGGGGAATCCCTACGAGCAGTACTTC
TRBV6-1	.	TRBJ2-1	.	CASSEVGPPYNEQFF	TGTGCCAGCAGTGAAGTGGGACCCCCCTACAATGAGCAGTTCTTC
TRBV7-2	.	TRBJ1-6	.	CASSLYSRGNYNSPLHF	TGTGCCAGCAGCTTATATTCGCGGGGAAACTATAATTCACCCCTCCACTTT
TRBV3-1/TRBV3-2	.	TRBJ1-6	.	CASSPPGEGYSPLHF	TGTGCCAGCAGCCCCCCAGGGGAGGGATACTCACCCCTCCACTTT
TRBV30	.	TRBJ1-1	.	CAWKQVTEAFF	TGTGCCTGGAAACAGGTCACTGAAGCTTTCTTT
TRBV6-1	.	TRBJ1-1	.	CASSEFISEAFF	TGTGCCAGCAGTGAATTCATCTCTGAAGCTTTCTTT